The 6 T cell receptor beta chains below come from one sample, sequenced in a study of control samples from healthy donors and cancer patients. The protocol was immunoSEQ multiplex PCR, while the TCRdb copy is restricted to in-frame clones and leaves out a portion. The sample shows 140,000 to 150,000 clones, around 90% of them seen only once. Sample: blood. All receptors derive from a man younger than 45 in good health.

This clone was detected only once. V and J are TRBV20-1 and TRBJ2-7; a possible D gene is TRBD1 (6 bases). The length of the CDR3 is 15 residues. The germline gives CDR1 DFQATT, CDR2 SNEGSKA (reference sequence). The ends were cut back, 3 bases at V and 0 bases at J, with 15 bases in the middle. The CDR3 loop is CSASSLTGSSYEQYF. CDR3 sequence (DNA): TGCAGTGCTAGTTCTTTGACAGGTAGCTCCTACGAGCAGTACTTC.

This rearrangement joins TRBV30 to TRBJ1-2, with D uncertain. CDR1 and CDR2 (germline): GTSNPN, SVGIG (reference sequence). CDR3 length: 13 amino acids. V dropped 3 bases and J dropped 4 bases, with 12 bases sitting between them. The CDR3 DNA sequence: TGTGCCTGGAGCGTACTCGGGCTCTATGGCTACACCTTC. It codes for CAWSVLGLYGYTF. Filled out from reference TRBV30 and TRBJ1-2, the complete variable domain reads SQTIHQWPATLVQPVGSPLSLECTVEGTSNPNLYWYRQAAGRGLQLLFYSVGIGQISSEVPQNLSASRPQDRQFILSSKKLLLSDSGFYLCAWSVLGLYGYTFGSGTRLTVV.

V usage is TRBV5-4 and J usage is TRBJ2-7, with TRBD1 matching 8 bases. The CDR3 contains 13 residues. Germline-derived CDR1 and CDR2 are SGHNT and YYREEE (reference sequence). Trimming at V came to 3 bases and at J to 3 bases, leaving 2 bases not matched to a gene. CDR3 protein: CASSSGQGYEQYF. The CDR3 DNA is TGTGCCAGCAGCTCCGGACAGGGCTACGAGCAGTACTTC.

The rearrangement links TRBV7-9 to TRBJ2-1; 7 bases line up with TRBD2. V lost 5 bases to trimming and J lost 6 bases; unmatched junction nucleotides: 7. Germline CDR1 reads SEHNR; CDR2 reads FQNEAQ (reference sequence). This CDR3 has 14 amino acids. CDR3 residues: CASSPPGGGNEQFF. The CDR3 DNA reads TGTGCCAGCAGCCCTCCGGGGGGAGGCAATGAGCAGTTCTTC.

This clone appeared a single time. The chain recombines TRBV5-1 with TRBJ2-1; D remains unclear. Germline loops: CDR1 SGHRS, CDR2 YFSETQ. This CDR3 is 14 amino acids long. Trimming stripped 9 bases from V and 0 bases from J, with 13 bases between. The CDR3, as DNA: TGCGCCACCAGGCCGGGTAGCTCCTACAATGAGCAGTTCTTC. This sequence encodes CATRPGSSYNEQFF.

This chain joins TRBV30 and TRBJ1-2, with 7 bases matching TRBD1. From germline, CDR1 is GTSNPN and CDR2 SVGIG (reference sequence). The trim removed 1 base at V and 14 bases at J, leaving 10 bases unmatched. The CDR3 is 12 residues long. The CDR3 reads CAWSGDDRAKTF. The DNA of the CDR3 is TGTGCCTGGAGTGGGGACGACAGGGCGAAGACCTTC.